The 5 T cell receptor beta chains presented below share a single source sample, sequenced in a study of Ad26.COV2.S vaccination and SARS-CoV-2 variants. Sequencing was performed with immunoSEQ multiplex PCR; in TCRdb, only in-frame clones are kept and a portion is missing. Among about 480,000 clones, approximately 88% were seen once, and the ten largest hold around 13%. As to treatment: some 20 received Ad26.COV2.S at low or high dose, single or two shots; a few received placebo; per-sample allocation not given. Collection of samples fell on day 63 after the first vaccine or placebo injection. The sequencing here drew on peripheral blood, taken in a trial of Ad26.COV2.S vaccine versus placebo. These receptors were collected from a person between 18 and 60 years old who received the Ad26.COV2.S COVID-19 vaccine or a placebo.

The gene calls are TRBV18 and TRBJ2-3, with D possibly matching TRBD1 (7 bases). With 3 bases removed from V and 8 bases from J, the gap between germline ends came to 30 bases. This CDR3 is built from 19 residues. CDR1 is KGHSH and CDR2 is LQKENI in the germline V gene. CDR3 DNA: TGTGCCAGCTCACCGCTTTTTTCTCGGGGGACAGCCGGAGTGGCTACGCAGTATTTT. It encodes CASSPLFSRGTAGVATQYF.

The V call is TRBV2, the J call TRBJ2-7, with 8 bases that match TRBD1. The germline gives CDR1 SNHLY, CDR2 FYNNEI. CDR3 length: 12 residues. Trimming removed 6 bases from V and 6 bases from J; junction bases left unmatched: 4. The CDR3 loop reads CASRPDRAEQYF. The CDR3 DNA reads as TGTGCCAGCAGACCGGACAGGGCCGAGCAGTACTTC.

The rearrangement uses TRBV27 and TRBJ2-1; tentative D call: TRBD2 (7 bases). The CDR3 has 15 amino acids. Germline assignment: CDR1 MNHEY and CDR2 SMNVEV (reference sequence). V dropped 5 bases and J dropped 5 bases, with 16 bases sitting between them. DNA of the CDR3: TGTGCCAGCAGTGGGGGCGAGCGGGGCCACAATGAGCAGTTCTTC. Translating gives CASSGGERGHNEQFF.

V is TRBV5-1 and J is TRBJ1-1; the D is unclear. The CDR3 contains 14 residues. Per germline, CDR1 SGHRS and CDR2 YFSETQ. V was pared by 5 bases and J by 0 bases, with 11 bases between. Written as DNA, the CDR3 is TGCGCCAGCAGACGGTCCAAGATGAACACTGAAGCTTTCTTT. Protein product: CASRRSKMNTEAFF.

V and J are TRBV2 and TRBJ2-1; D gene ambiguous. The germline V gene encodes CDR1 SNHLY and CDR2 FYNNEI. The CDR3 consists of 12 residues. V was trimmed by 6 bases and J by 10 bases, leaving 13 bases between them. CDR3 bases: TGTGCCAGCAGCGCGGACCGCAGCGAGCAGTTCTTC. It translates to CASSADRSEQFF. Filled out from reference TRBV2 and TRBJ2-1, the complete variable domain reads EPEVTQTPSHQVTQMGQEVILRCVPISNHLYFYWYRQILGQKVEFLVSFYNNEISEKSEIFDDQFSVERPDGSNFTLKIRSTKLEDSAMYFCASSADRSEQFFGPGTRLTVL.